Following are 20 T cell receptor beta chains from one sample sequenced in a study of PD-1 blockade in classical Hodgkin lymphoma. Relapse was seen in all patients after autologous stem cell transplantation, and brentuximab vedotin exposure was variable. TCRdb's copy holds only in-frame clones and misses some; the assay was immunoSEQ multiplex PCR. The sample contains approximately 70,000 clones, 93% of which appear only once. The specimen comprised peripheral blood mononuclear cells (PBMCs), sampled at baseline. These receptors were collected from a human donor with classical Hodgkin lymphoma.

CDR3 bases: TGTGCCAGCAGCACCTTTACAGGGCTCTCCTACAATGAGCAGTTCTTC. The encoded protein is CASSTFTGLSYNEQFF. The chain uses TRBV7-9 and TRBJ2-1; maybe TRBD1 (6 bases). Germline lookup yields CDR1 SEHNR and CDR2 FQNEAQ (reference sequence). The length of the CDR3 is 16 residues. The ends were cut back, 5 bases at V and 0 bases at J, with 14 bases in the middle.

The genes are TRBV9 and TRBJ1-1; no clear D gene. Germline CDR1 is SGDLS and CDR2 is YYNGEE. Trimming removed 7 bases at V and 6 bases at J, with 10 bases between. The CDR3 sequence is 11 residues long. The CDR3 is CASAAGAEAFF. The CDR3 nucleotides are TGTGCCAGCGCCGCCGGGGCTGAAGCTTTCTTT.

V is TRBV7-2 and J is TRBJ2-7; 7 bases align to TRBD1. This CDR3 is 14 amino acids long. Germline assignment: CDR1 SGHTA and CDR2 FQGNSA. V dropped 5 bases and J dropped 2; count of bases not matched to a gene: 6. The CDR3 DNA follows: TGTGCCAGCAGCCGAGCCGGGACAGCCTACGAGCAGTACTTC. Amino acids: CASSRAGTAYEQYF.

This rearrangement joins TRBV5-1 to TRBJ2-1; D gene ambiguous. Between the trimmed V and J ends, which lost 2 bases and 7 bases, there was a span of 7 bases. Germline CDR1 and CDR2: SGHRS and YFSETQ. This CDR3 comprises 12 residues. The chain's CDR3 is CASSLDPNEQFF. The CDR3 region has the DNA TGCGCCAGCAGCTTAGACCCGAATGAGCAGTTCTTC.

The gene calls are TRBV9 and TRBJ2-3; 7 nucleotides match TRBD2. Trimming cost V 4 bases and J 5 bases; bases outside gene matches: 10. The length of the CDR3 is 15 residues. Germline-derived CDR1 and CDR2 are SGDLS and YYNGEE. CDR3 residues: CASSPTPWTRDTQYF. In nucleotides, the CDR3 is TGTGCCAGCAGCCCAACGCCCTGGACTAGAGATACGCAGTATTTT.

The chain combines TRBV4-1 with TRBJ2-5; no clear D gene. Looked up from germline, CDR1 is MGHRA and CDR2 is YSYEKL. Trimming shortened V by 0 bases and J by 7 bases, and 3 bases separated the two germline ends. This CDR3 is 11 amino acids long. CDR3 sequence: CASSQDGTQYF. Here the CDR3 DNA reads TGCGCCAGCAGCCAAGACGGGACCCAGTACTTC.

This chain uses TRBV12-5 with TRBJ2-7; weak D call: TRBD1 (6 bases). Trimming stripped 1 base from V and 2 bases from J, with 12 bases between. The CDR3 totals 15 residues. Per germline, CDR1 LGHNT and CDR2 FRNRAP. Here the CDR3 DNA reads TGTGCTAGTGGTTTGGCTCCCCCAGGGGCCTACGAGCAGTACTTC. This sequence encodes CASGLAPPGAYEQYF.

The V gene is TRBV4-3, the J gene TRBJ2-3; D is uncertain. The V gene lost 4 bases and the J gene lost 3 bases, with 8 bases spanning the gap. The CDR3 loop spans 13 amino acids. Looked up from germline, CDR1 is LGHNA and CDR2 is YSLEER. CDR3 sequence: CASSRKSTDTQYF. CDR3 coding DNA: TGCGCCAGCAGCCGGAAGAGTACAGATACGCAGTATTTT.

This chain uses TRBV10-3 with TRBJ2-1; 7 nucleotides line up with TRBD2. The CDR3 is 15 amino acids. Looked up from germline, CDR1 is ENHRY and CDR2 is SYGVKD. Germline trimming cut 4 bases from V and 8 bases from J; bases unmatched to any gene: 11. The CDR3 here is CAISAGAGVNHEQFF. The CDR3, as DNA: TGTGCCATCAGTGCCGGCGCGGGAGTTAACCATGAGCAGTTCTTC.

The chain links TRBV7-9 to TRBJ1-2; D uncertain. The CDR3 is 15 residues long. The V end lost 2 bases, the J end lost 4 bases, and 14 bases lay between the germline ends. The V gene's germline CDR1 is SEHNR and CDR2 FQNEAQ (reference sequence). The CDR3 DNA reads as TGTGCCAGCAGCTTATCCTCCGGCGGGAGCTATGGCTACACCTTC. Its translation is CASSLSSGGSYGYTF.

The CDR3 DNA follows: TGTGCCAGCCGGGATTGGGGCGGGGACGGTGGCTACACCTTC. Translated: CASRDWGGDGGYTF. The chain couples TRBV5-4 to TRBJ1-2, with D possibly matching TRBD1 (5 bases). The CDR3 has 14 amino acids. The germline V gene encodes CDR1 SGHNT and CDR2 YYREEE (reference sequence). Trimming removed 7 bases at V and 7 bases at J, with 20 bases between.

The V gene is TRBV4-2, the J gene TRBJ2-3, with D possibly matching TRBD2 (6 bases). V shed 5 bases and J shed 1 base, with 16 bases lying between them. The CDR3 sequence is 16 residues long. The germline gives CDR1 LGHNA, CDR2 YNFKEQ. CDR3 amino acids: CASSVKHPSGTDTQYF. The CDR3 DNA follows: TGTGCCAGCAGCGTGAAACATCCTAGCGGCACAGATACGCAGTATTTT.

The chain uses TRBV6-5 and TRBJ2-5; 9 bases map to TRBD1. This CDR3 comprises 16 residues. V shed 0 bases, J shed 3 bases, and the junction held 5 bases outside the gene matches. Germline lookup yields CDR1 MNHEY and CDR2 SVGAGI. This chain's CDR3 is CASSYSLTGGEETQYF. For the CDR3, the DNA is TGTGCCAGCAGTTACTCGTTGACAGGGGGGGAAGAGACCCAGTACTTC.

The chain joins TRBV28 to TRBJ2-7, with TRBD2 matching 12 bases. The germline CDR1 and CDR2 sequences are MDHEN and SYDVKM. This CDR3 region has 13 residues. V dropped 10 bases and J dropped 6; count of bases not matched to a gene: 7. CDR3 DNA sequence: TGTGCCACCTCCGGACTAGCGGGGTCCGAGCAGTACTTC. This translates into CATSGLAGSEQYF.

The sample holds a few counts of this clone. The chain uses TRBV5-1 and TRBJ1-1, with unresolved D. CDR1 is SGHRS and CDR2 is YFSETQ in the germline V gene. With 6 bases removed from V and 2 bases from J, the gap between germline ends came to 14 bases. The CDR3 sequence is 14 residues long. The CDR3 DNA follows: TGCGCCAGCAATGTGCTGGATGGTAACACTGAAGCTTTCTTT. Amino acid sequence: CASNVLDGNTEAFF. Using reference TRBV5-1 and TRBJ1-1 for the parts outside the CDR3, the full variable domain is KAGVTQTPRYLIKTRGQQVTLSCSPISGHRSVSWYQQTPGQGLQFLFEYFSETQRNKGNFPGRFSGRQFSNSRSEMNVSTLELGDSALYLCASNVLDGNTEAFFGQGTRLTVV.

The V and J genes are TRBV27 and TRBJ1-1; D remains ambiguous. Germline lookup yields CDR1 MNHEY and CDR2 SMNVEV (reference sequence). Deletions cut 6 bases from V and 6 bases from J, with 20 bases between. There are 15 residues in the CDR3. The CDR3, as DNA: TGTGCCAGCAGATGGGCCTCTGGGTCAAGGGCTGAAGCTTTCTTT. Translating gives CASRWASGSRAEAFF.

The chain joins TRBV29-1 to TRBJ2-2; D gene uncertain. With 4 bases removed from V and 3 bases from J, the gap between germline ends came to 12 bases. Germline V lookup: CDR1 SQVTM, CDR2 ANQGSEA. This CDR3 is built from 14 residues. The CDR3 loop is CSVGLRGDTGELFF. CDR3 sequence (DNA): TGCAGCGTTGGCCTTAGAGGTGACACCGGGGAGCTGTTTTTT.

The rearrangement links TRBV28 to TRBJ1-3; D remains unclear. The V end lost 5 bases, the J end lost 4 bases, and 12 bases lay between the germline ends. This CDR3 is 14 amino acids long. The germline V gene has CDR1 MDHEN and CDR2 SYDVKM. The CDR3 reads CASSPTIYGNTIYF. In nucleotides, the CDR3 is TGTGCCAGCAGTCCGACAATTTACGGAAACACCATATATTTT.

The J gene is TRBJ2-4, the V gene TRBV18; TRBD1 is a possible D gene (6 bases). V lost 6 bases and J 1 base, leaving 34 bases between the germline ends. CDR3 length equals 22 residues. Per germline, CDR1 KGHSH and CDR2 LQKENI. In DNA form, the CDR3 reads TGTGCCAGCTCGCCTCACCCAATATCAGTGGGGGCAGGGTCGGAGGCCAAAAACATTCAGTACTTC. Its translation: CASSPHPISVGAGSEAKNIQYF.

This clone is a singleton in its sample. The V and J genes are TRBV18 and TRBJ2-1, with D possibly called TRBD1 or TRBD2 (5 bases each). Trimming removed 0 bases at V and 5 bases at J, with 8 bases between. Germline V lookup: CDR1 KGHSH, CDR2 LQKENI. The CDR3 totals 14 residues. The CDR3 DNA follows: TGTGCCAGCTCACCACCGGGACCACACAATGAGCAGTTCTTC. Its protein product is CASSPPGPHNEQFF.